This T cell receptor beta chain was captured by sequencing in a study of blood T cells in healthy people across ages. The study's findings and limits: Observed TCR beta diversity showed a strong correlation with the percentage of naive T cells as measured by flow cytometry. With donor CMV status unknown, expanded clonotype changes were possibly confounded.

Together with a sample-barcoded 5' primer, a J-beta primer mix was included in a second PCR lasting about 7 to 11 cycles. TCRdb re-called the 5' RACE reads with MiXCR, one entry per CDR3 protein. This sample carries around 710,000 distinct CDR3 sequences, approximately 43% of them seen once, and the ten largest clones take 20% to 25%. CDR1 and CDR2 (germline): KGHSH, LQKENI. This CDR3 is 15 amino acids long. V shed 2 bases and J 6 bases; nucleotides not matched to a gene: 5. Comments on this clonotype: Its target is not known.

A minimum of 6 million PBMCs was isolated per sample. Sequenced material: blood. This TCR came from a woman in her sixties in good health. J is TRBJ2-1 and V is TRBV18; 9 positions match TRBD2. The CDR3 sequence is CASSPEAGGRNEQFF. In DNA form, the CDR3 reads TGTGCCAGCTCACCAGAAGCGGGAGGTCGCAATGAGCAGTTCTTC.